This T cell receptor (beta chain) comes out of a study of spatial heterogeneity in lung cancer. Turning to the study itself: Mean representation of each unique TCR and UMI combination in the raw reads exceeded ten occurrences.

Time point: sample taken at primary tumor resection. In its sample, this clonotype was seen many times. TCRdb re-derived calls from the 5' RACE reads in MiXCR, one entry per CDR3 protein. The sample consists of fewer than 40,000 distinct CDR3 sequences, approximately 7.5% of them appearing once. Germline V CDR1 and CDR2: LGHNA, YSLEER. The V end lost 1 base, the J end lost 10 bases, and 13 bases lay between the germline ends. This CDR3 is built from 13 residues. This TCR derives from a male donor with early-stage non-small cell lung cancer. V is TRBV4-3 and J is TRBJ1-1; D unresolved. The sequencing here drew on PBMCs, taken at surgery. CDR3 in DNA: TGCGCCAGCAGCCAAGTGGCAGGATCGCCAGCTTTCTTT. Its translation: CASSQVAGSPAFF.